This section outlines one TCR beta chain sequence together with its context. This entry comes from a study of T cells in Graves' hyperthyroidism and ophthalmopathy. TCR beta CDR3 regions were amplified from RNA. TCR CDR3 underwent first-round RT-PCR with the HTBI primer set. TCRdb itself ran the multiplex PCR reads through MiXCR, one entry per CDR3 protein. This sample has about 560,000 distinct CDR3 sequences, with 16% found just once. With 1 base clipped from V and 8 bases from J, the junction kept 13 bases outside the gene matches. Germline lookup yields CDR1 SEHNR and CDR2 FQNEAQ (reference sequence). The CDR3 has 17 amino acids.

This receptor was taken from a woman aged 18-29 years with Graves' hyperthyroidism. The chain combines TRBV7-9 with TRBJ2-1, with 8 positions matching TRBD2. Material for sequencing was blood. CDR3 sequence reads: CASSLGSGGRTGDEQFF. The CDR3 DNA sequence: TGTGCCAGCAGCTTAGGGTCGGGCGGGAGGACCGGGGATGAGCAGTTCTTC.